Relative to its sample, the clone carrying this TCR beta chain is medium-sized. The data originate from a study of spatial heterogeneity in lung cancer. TCRdb recomputed calls from the 5' RACE reads with MiXCR, one row per CDR3 protein. The sample lists 5,000 to 6,500 distinct CDR3 sequences, 18% occurring once. Time point given: sample taken at primary tumor resection. V lost 1 base and J 5 bases, leaving 8 bases between the germline ends. There are 13 residues in the CDR3. The J gene is TRBJ2-5, the V gene TRBV12-3 or TRBV12-4; D remains ambiguous. The sequencing used normal lung tissue next to the tumor, collected at surgery. This receptor was identified in a male donor with early-stage non-small cell lung cancer. The CDR3 loop reads CASSLGRAETQYF. The CDR3 nucleotides read TGTGCCAGCAGTTTAGGGCGTGCGGAGACCCAGTACTTC.